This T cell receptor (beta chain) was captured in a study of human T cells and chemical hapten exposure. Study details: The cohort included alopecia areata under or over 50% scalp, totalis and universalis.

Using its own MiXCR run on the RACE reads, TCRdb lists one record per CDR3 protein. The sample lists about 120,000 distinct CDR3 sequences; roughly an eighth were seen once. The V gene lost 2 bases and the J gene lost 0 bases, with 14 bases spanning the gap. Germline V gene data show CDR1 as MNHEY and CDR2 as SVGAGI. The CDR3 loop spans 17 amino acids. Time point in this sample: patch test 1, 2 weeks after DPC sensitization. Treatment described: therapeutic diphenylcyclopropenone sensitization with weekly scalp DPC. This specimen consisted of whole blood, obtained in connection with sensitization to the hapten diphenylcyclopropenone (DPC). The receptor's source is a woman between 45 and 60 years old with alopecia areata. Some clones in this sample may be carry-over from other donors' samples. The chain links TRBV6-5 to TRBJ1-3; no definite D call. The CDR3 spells CASSYTVKPTSGNTIYF. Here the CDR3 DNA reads TGTGCCAGCAGTTACACCGTTAAACCGACCTCTGGAAACACCATATATTTT.